This is a list of T cell receptor beta chains from one sample in a study of cytomegalovirus exposure and HLA in healthy donors. Profiling relied on immunoSEQ multiplex PCR, and the TCRdb table lists in-frame clones only, not all of them. The data contain about 210,000 clones, 78% of them singletons. Input material: PBMCs. These receptor sequences come from a boy aged 5-17 years in good health and CMV-seronegative. CDR3s include the opening cysteine and the closing phenylalanine or tryptophan. A D gene is named only where the DNA matches it firmly. Size is stated for part of the rows, as once, few or many counts, or as a class when the clone is expanded.

>TRBV30|TRBD1|TRBJ1-1|.
CALWRQGNTEAFF
TGTGCCCTTTGGAGACAGGGGAACACTGAAGCTTTCTTT
>TRBV30|TRBD2|TRBJ2-4|once
CAWSVLFAGEKNIQYF
TGTGCCTGGAGTGTACTCTTTGCGGGGGAGAAAAACATTCAGTACTTC
>TRBV30|.|TRBJ2-1|.
CAWSSGYNEQFF
TGTGCCTGGAGTAGCGGCTACAATGAGCAGTTCTTC
>TRBV5-5|TRBD1|TRBJ1-2|once
CASSVQGATGGYTF
TGTGCCAGCAGCGTACAGGGGGCAACGGGCGGCTACACCTTC
>TRBV5-4|TRBD1|TRBJ1-5|few
CASSAGQGSGQPQHF
TGTGCCAGCAGCGCGGGACAGGGTAGTGGTCAGCCCCAGCATTTT
>TRBV2|.|TRBJ2-7|.
CASKSTYEQYF
TGTGCCAGCAAATCAACCTACGAGCAGTACTTC
>TRBV9|.|TRBJ1-2|.
CASSVVGSGGIGYTF
TGTGCCAGCAGCGTAGTTGGGTCAGGCGGGATCGGCTACACCTTC
>TRBV4-1|.|TRBJ2-1|.
CASSQAGDYNEQFF
TGTGCCAGCAGCCAAGCGGGTGACTACAATGAGCAGTTCTTC
>TRBV7-2|TRBD1|TRBJ2-5|once
CASSFDRGRGETQYF
TGTGCCAGCAGCTTCGACAGGGGGCGCGGAGAGACCCAGTACTTC
>TRBV7-6|TRBD2|TRBJ2-1|.
CASSLVASGSYNEQFF
TGTGCCAGCAGCTTAGTTGCTAGCGGCTCCTACAATGAGCAGTTCTTC
>TRBV30|.|TRBJ1-3|once
CAWSVLGWQGNTIYF
TGTGCCTGGAGTGTACTAGGGTGGCAGGGAAACACCATATATTTT
>TRBV27|.|TRBJ1-2|.
CASSSPGGTGIYGYTF
TGTGCCAGCAGTTCCCCGGGGGGCACGGGGATATATGGCTACACCTTC
>TRBV29-1|TRBD1|TRBJ1-4|.
CSVFLGRRQGMEKLFF
TGCAGCGTCTTCTTAGGGCGCCGACAGGGGATGGAGAAACTGTTTTTT
>TRBV25-1|.|TRBJ1-3|.
CASSRGSNSGNTIYF
TGTGCCAGCAGCAGGGGTTCTAACTCTGGAAACACCATATATTTT
>TRBV4-2|.|TRBJ2-7|few
CASSQGSEQYF
TGTGCCAGCAGCCAAGGGAGCGAGCAGTACTTC
>TRBV5-1|.|TRBJ1-4|.
CASSWGGAHVATNEKLFF
TGCGCCAGCAGCTGGGGAGGGGCCCATGTTGCAACTAATGAAAAACTGTTTTTT
>TRBV7-9|TRBD1|TRBJ2-5|.
CASSLGDRGPQETQYF
TGTGCCAGCAGCTTGGGGGACAGGGGTCCCCAAGAGACCCAGTACTTC
>TRBV11-2|.|TRBJ2-4|.
CASSAGTIPSTMDF
TGTGCCAGCAGCGCAGGGACAATACCTTCAACCATGGACTTC
>TRBV19|.|TRBJ2-5|.
CATQQEETQYF
TGTGCCACCCAACAGGAAGAGACCCAGTACTTC
>TRBV15|.|TRBJ2-2|few
CATSQYTGELFF
TGTGCCACCAGCCAGTACACCGGGGAGCTGTTTTTT
>TRBV10-1|.|TRBJ2-1|.
CASSIDSSNEQFF
TGCGCCAGCTCGATCGATAGCAGCAATGAGCAGTTCTTC
>TRBV25-1|TRBD1|TRBJ1-2|.
CASSDAGGAGEAYGYTF
TGTGCCAGCAGTGATGCAGGGGGCGCGGGAGAGGCTTATGGCTACACCTTC
>TRBV2|.|TRBJ1-5|once
CASSDGWEGGQPQHF
TGTGCCAGCAGTGATGGTTGGGAGGGGGGTCAGCCCCAGCATTTT
>TRBV27|TRBD1|TRBJ1-2|.
CASSLRGQGGYGYTF
TGTGCCAGCAGTTTAAGGGGGCAGGGGGGCTATGGCTACACCTTC
>TRBV2|.|TRBJ1-5|.
CASSEQGYQPQHF
TGTGCCAGCAGTGAACAGGGGTATCAGCCCCAGCATTTT
>TRBV19|TRBD2|TRBJ2-3|.
CASSSGLAGADTQYF
TGTGCCAGTAGTAGCGGACTAGCGGGAGCAGATACGCAGTATTTT
>TRBV15|TRBD2|TRBJ2-7|.
CATSGWTSLSYEQYF
TGTGCCACCAGCGGATGGACTAGTTTAAGCTACGAGCAGTACTTC
>TRBV30|TRBD1|TRBJ2-7|.
CAWSTGGPYEQYF
TGTGCCTGGAGTACAGGGGGCCCCTACGAGCAGTACTTC
>TRBV5-5|.|TRBJ2-7|.
CASSAGQSEAYEQYF
TGTGCCAGCAGCGCCGGACAGAGTGAAGCTTACGAGCAGTACTTC
>TRBV10-3|TRBD1|TRBJ1-1|.
CAISESGDREDTEAFF
TGTGCCATCAGTGAGTCGGGGGACAGGGAGGACACTGAAGCTTTCTTT
>TRBV30|TRBD2|TRBJ2-3|.
CAWKGRTSGGAYTDTQYF
TGTGCCTGGAAGGGTCGGACTAGCGGGGGAGCCTATACAGATACGCAGTATTTT
>TRBV27|TRBD1|TRBJ1-1|.
CASSFPDRDRANTEAFF
TGTGCCAGCAGTTTTCCGGACCGGGACAGGGCGAACACTGAAGCTTTCTTT
>TRBV10-3|TRBD1|TRBJ2-1|.
CAISPGQGRVLSLYNEQFF
TGTGCCATCAGTCCGGGACAGGGACGAGTCCTTTCCCTCTACAATGAGCAGTTCTTC
>TRBV30|.|TRBJ1-6|.
CAWSTGYNSPLHF
TGTGCCTGGTCAACAGGATATAATTCACCCCTCCACTTT
>TRBV4-1|TRBD2|TRBJ2-7|once
CASSQEVGLAGYAYEQYF
TGCGCCAGCAGCCAAGAGGTGGGACTAGCGGGCTATGCCTACGAGCAGTACTTC
>TRBV5-1|.|TRBJ2-3|once
CASSPLDSDTQYF
TGCGCCAGCAGCCCCTTAGATTCAGATACGCAGTATTTT
>TRBV5-1|TRBD1|TRBJ1-1|.
CASSSGQGNTEAFF
TGCGCCAGCAGCTCAGGACAGGGTAACACTGAAGCTTTCTTT
>TRBV30|TRBD1|TRBJ1-2|.
CAWSADRAGGYTF
TGTGCCTGGAGTGCGGACAGGGCGGGCGGCTACACCTTC
>TRBV10-1|TRBD1|TRBJ2-4|.
CASSETFGQGQNIQYF
TGCGCCAGCAGTGAGACGTTTGGACAGGGTCAAAACATTCAGTACTTC
>TRBV6-5|.|TRBJ1-2|.
CASSPFPDYGYTF
TGTGCCAGCAGTCCCTTCCCCGACTATGGCTACACCTTC
>TRBV18|.|TRBJ2-3|.
CASSPLGGSGYTDTQYF
TGTGCCAGCTCACCCCTCGGGGGTAGCGGTTACACAGATACGCAGTATTTT
>TRBV5-1|.|TRBJ2-5|.
CASSPPREGVWETQYF
TGCGCCAGCAGCCCCCCCCGAGAGGGGGTCTGGGAGACCCAGTACTTC
>TRBV9|.|TRBJ1-1|.
CASSVQLNTEAFF
TGTGCCAGCAGCGTGCAGTTGAACACTGAAGCTTTCTTT
>TRBV10-3|.|TRBJ1-5|once
CAISSVYSNQPQHF
TGTGCCATCAGTTCCGTTTATAGCAATCAGCCCCAGCATTTT
>TRBV7-9|TRBD2|TRBJ2-7|.
CASSLEGGLGTDEQYF
TGTGCCAGCAGCTTAGAGGGGGGACTAGGGACCGACGAGCAGTACTTC
>TRBV6-5|.|TRBJ2-7|.
CASSRGLKGEQYF
TGTGCCAGCAGTCGGGGACTGAAAGGGGAGCAGTACTTC
>TRBV5-1|TRBD1|TRBJ2-3|.
CASREQGASTDTQYF
TGCGCCAGCAGGGAACAGGGGGCAAGCACAGATACGCAGTATTTT
>TRBV2|.|TRBJ2-1|.
CASSGSVSEQFF
TGTGCCAGCAGTGGCTCGGTGAGTGAGCAGTTCTTC
>TRBV7-6|TRBD1|TRBJ2-3|.
CASSQGASTDTQYF
TGTGCCAGCAGTCAGGGGGCTAGCACAGATACGCAGTATTTT
>TRBV5-6|.|TRBJ2-3|once
CASSWGENFRTDTQYF
TGTGCCAGCAGCTGGGGAGAGAACTTCCGCACAGATACGCAGTATTTT
>TRBV7-6|.|TRBJ2-7|few
CASSLRDSYEQYF
TGTGCCAGCAGCTTAAGAGACTCCTACGAGCAGTACTTC
>TRBV5-1|TRBD1|TRBJ1-4|.
CASSLGTGVDEKLFF
TGCGCCAGCAGCTTGGGGACAGGGGTCGATGAAAAACTGTTTTTT
>TRBV4-1|TRBD2|TRBJ2-1|.
CASSQESLAGVYNEQFF
TGCGCCAGCAGCCAAGAGAGCCTAGCGGGAGTCTACAATGAGCAGTTCTTC
>TRBV6-5|.|TRBJ2-7|.
CASRHRAYEQYF
TGTGCCAGCAGGCACAGGGCCTACGAGCAGTACTTC
>TRBV2|TRBD2|TRBJ2-3|.
CASSPGLASTDTQYF
TGTGCCAGCAGTCCGGGACTAGCGAGCACAGATACGCAGTATTTT
>TRBV7-9|TRBD1|TRBJ1-5|.
CSSSLTGTMYQPQHF
TGTTCCAGCAGCTTGACAGGGACGATGTATCAGCCCCAGCATTTT